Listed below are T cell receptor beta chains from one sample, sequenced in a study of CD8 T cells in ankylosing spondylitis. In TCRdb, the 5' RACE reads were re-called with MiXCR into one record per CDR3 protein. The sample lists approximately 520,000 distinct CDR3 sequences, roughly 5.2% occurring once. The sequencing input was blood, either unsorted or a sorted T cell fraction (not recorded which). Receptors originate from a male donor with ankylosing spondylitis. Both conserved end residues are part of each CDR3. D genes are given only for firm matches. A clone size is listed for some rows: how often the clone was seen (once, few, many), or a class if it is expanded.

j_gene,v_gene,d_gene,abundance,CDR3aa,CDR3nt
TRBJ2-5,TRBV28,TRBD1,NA,CASSYDRGETQYF,TGTGCCAGCAGTTACGACAGGGGTGAGACCCAGTACTTC
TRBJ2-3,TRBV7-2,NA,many,CASSPRGRGDTQYF,TGTGCCAGCAGCCCCCGGGGCAGGGGAGATACGCAGTATTTT
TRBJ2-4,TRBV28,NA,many,CASSLYGTEIAKNIQYF,TGTGCCAGCAGTTTATATGGGACTGAAATAGCCAAAAACATTCAGTACTTC
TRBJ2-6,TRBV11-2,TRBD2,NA,CASSPPPAGLAGGRGANVLTF,TGTGCCAGCAGTCCTCCTCCGGCGGGACTAGCGGGAGGGAGGGGGGCCAACGTCCTGACTTTC
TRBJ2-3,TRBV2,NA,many,CASSEAVYDTQYF,TGTGCCAGCAGTGAAGCAGTGTACGATACGCAGTATTTT
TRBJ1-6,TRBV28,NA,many,CASSFRAVNSPLHF,TGTGCCAGCAGTTTTCGGGCGGTAAATTCACCCCTCCACTTT
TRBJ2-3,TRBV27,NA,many,CASRLTEFTDTQYF,TGTGCCAGCAGACTCACAGAATTTACAGATACGCAGTATTTT
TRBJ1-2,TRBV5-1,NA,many,CASSLEAASFNYGYTF,TGCGCCAGCAGCTTGGAGGCAGCTAGCTTTAACTATGGCTACACCTTC
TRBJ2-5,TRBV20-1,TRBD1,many,CSAGTGGQETQYF,TGCAGTGCTGGTACAGGGGGTCAAGAGACCCAGTACTTC
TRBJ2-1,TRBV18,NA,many,CASSRQNPGVYYNEQFF,TGTGCCAGCTCACGACAGAACCCGGGGGTCTACTACAATGAGCAGTTCTTC
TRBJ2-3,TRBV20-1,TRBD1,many,CSAFPSGQVSGTDTQYF,TGCAGTGCCTTTCCCTCGGGACAGGTCAGCGGCACAGATACGCAGTATTTT
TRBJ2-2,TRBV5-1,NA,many,CASSLSRVENTGELFF,TGCGCCAGCAGCTTGTCCAGGGTTGAGAACACCGGGGAGCTGTTTTTT
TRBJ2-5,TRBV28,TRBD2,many,CASSSPRAGEETQYF,TGTGCCAGCAGTTCCCCCCGAGCGGGAGAAGAGACCCAGTACTTC
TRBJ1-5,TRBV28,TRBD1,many,CASSLRLKGANQPQHF,TGTGCCAGCAGTTTAAGGTTGAAGGGGGCGAACCAGCCCCAGCATTTT
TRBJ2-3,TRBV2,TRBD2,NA,CASSGGRGGATQYF,TGTGCCAGCAGTGGGGGCCGGGGAGGGGCCACGCAGTATTTT
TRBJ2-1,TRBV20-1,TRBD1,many,CSARTGGSNEQFF,TGCAGTGCTAGGACAGGGGGAAGCAATGAGCAGTTCTTC
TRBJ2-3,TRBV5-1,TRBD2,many,CASSLAAGGLARSTDTQYF,TGCGCCAGCAGCTTGGCTGCTGGAGGACTAGCGAGAAGCACAGATACGCAGTATTTT
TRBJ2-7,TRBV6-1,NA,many,CANSRGQAYEQYF,TGTGCCAACAGTAGGGGCCAAGCCTACGAGCAGTACTTC
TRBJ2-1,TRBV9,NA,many,CASCGRREQFF,TGTGCCAGCTGCGGGCGGAGAGAGCAGTTCTTC
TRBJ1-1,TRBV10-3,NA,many,CAIRQTGRGAFF,TGTGCCATCAGACAGACGGGACGGGGAGCTTTCTTT
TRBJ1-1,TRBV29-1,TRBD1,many,CSVAGTEENTEAFF,TGCAGCGTTGCCGGGACAGAGGAGAACACTGAAGCTTTCTTT
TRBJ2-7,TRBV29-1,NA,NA,CSVSGRSYEQYF,TGCAGCGTAAGCGGTCGCTCCTACGAGCAGTACTTC
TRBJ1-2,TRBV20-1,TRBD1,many,CSARAGQNYGYTF,TGCAGTGCTAGAGCGGGACAGAACTATGGCTACACCTTC
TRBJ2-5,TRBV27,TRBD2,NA,CASSPVGAGGRETQYF,TGTGCCAGCAGTCCCGTCGGTGCGGGGGGCAGAGAGACCCAGTACTTC
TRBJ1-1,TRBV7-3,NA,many,CASSLGFGRTEAFF,TGTGCCAGCAGCTTGGGGTTTGGACGGACTGAAGCTTTCTTT
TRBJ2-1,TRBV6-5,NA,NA,CASSYLFRSRDEQFF,TGTGCCAGCAGTTACTTGTTTCGTTCGCGTGATGAGCAGTTCTTC
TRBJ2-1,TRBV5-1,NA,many,CASISYGEGGTGYEQFF,TGCGCCAGCATTTCTTACGGAGAGGGGGGAACGGGATACGAGCAGTTCTTC